The 30 T cell receptor beta chains listed next were all sequenced from one sample in a study of cytomegalovirus exposure and HLA in healthy donors. PCR primers comprised 60 Vbeta and 13 Jbeta primers. Assay used: immunoSEQ multiplex PCR; TCRdb lists only in-frame clones, some missing. The sample has 85,000 to 120,000 clones; approximately 80% are singletons. The sequencing input was PBMCs. All receptors derive from a man aged 45-65 years in good health and CMV-seronegative.

The rearrangement joins TRBV9 to TRBJ1-1, with unresolved D. The CDR3 contains 11 residues. The V end lost 3 bases, the J end lost 8 bases, and 8 bases lay between the germline ends. CDR1 and CDR2 (germline): SGDLS, YYNGEE. The CDR3 spells CASSEAQEAFF. Here the CDR3 DNA reads TGTGCCAGCAGCGAAGCACAGGAAGCTTTCTTT.

The J gene is TRBJ2-5, the V gene TRBV2, with D unresolved. The CDR3 is made up of 13 amino acids. V was shortened by 8 bases and J by 5 bases, with 15 bases between the two germline ends. Germline CDR1 and CDR2: SNHLY and FYNNEI. The CDR3 sequence is CASASEDGETQYF. In nucleotides, the CDR3 is TGTGCCAGCGCTTCGGAAGACGGGGAGACCCAGTACTTC.

The chain is built from TRBV6-5 and TRBJ1-2; a possible D gene is TRBD1 (5 bases). V shed 0 bases and J shed 5 bases, with 7 bases lying between them. The germline V gene encodes CDR1 MNHEY and CDR2 SVGAGI. The CDR3 has 13 amino acids. CDR3 in amino acids: CASSYSTGYGYTF. Written as DNA, the CDR3 is TGTGCCAGCAGTTACTCAACAGGATATGGCTACACCTTC.

This rearrangement joins TRBV19 to TRBJ1-1; D gene ambiguous. Trimming took 7 bases from V and 3 from J, leaving 12 bases between them. This CDR3 contains 13 residues. Germline loops: CDR1 LNHDA, CDR2 SQIVND (reference sequence). The CDR3 spells CASISPGDTEAFF. CDR3 coding DNA: TGTGCCAGTATTTCGCCCGGGGACACTGAAGCTTTCTTT.

The chain uses TRBV7-3 and TRBJ2-1, with D tentatively TRBD1 (6 bases). V gave up 5 bases and J gave up 7 bases, with 15 bases separating them. This CDR3 contains 14 residues. The germline V gene has CDR1 SGHTA and CDR2 FQGTGA. CDR3 sequence: CASSPWGLSNEQFF. DNA of the CDR3: TGTGCCAGCAGCCCATGGGGGCTTTCAAATGAGCAGTTCTTC.

This clone was seen more than once but under ten times. The V call is TRBV19, the J call TRBJ1-1; D is unclear. Germline lookup yields CDR1 LNHDA and CDR2 SQIVND (reference sequence). The CDR3 is made up of 12 amino acids. The germline V and J ends were trimmed by 9 bases and 2 bases, with 10 bases remaining between them. The CDR3 reads CASKPGNTEAFF. The CDR3 DNA sequence: TGTGCCAGCAAACCAGGTAACACTGAAGCTTTCTTT.

This chain connects TRBV4-1 to TRBJ1-5, with D possibly matching TRBD1 (6 bases). Germline lookup yields CDR1 MGHRA and CDR2 YSYEKL. The CDR3 extends over 12 amino acids. Trimming stripped 9 bases from V and 7 bases from J, with 13 bases between. The CDR3 sequence: CASQGLGQPQHF. In DNA form, the CDR3 reads TGCGCCAGTCAGGGGTTAGGGCAGCCCCAGCATTTT.

V is TRBV5-4 and J is TRBJ1-2; possible D gene TRBD1, 6 bases. Trimming removed 1 base from V and 6 bases from J, with 10 bases in between. Germline CDR1 and CDR2: SGHNT and YYREEE (reference sequence). The CDR3 has 13 residues. CDR3 DNA: TGTGCCAGCAGCTTGTCCAGGGGCGATGGCTACACCTTC. Residues: CASSLSRGDGYTF.

This chain joins TRBV9 and TRBJ1-2; D is ambiguous. The CDR3 contains 14 residues. CDR1 SGDLS and CDR2 YYNGEE come from the germline V gene. V dropped 0 bases and J dropped 8 bases, with 14 bases sitting between them. CDR3 residues: CASSVDPNLGGYTF. The CDR3 DNA is TGTGCCAGCAGCGTAGACCCTAACCTCGGGGGCTACACCTTC. Supplemented by reference TRBV9 and TRBJ1-2, the full variable domain reads DSGVTQTPKHLITATGQRVTLRCSPRSGDLSVYWYQQSLDQGLQFLIQYYNGEERAKGNILERFSAQQFPDLHSELNLSSLELGDSALYFCASSVDPNLGGYTFGSGTRLTVV.

V is TRBV27 and J is TRBJ1-1, with TRBD1 matching 7 bases. There are 15 residues in the CDR3. Germline trimming cut 4 bases from V and 2 bases from J; bases unmatched to any gene: 7. Germline V gene sequence: CDR1 MNHEY, CDR2 SMNVEV (reference sequence). CDR3 region: CASSWSDRPNTEAFF. CDR3 sequence (DNA): TGTGCCAGCAGTTGGTCGGACAGGCCAAACACTGAAGCTTTCTTT.

The chain couples TRBV5-4 to TRBJ2-7; D possibly corresponds to TRBD2 (7 bases). Germline-derived CDR1 and CDR2 are SGHNT and YYREEE (reference sequence). V was clipped by 0 bases and J by 6 bases, with 16 bases between them. This CDR3 is built from 15 residues. DNA of the CDR3: TGTGCCAGCAGCTTGGGGTCTGGGGGGGCCATCGAGCAGTACTTC. It specifies CASSLGSGGAIEQYF.

The chain combines TRBV2 with TRBJ2-5; possible D gene TRBD2, 5 bases. Trimming took off 11 bases at V and 1 base at J, with 14 bases between the two ends. This CDR3 comprises 13 residues. The germline V gene encodes CDR1 SNHLY and CDR2 FYNNEI. The CDR3 loop reads CALVRAVQETQYF. Here the CDR3 DNA reads TGTGCCCTAGTGAGGGCAGTCCAAGAGACCCAGTACTTC.

In DNA, the CDR3 is TGTGCCAGCGCCTCAGGGGACACCGGGGAGCTGTTTTTT. Protein: CASASGDTGELFF. The chain has TRBV7-6 and TRBJ2-2; tentative D call: TRBD1 (6 bases). Looked up from germline, CDR1 is SGHVS and CDR2 is FNYEAQ. V was cut by 8 bases and J by 3 bases, with 10 bases left in between. This CDR3 is 13 amino acids long.

The chain has TRBV11-1 and TRBJ2-3, with TRBD2 identical over 8 bases. The CDR3 has 13 residues. CDR1 and CDR2 (germline): SGHAT, FQDESV (reference sequence). Trimming removed 9 bases from V and 6 bases from J; junction bases left unmatched: 8. The CDR3 is CASATGGADTQYF. In DNA, the CDR3 is TGTGCCAGTGCAACGGGGGGGGCGGATACGCAGTATTTT. The complete variable domain, with remaining parts taken from reference TRBV11-1 and TRBJ2-3, reads EAEVAQSPRYKITEKSQAVAFWCDPISGHATLYWYRQILGQGPELLVQFQDESVVDDSQLPKDRFSAERLKGVDSTLKIQPAELGDSAMYLCASATGGADTQYFGPGTRLTVL.

The chain is built from TRBV7-3 and TRBJ2-7; 7 nucleotides align to TRBD2. J lost 6 bases, V lost 1 base, and 0 bases had no gene match. Germline lookup yields CDR1 SGHTA and CDR2 FQGTGA. This CDR3 region has 12 residues. CDR3 nucleotides: TGTGCCAGCAGCTTAAGCGGGGGCGAGCAGTACTTC. Its translation is CASSLSGGEQYF.

The chain carries TRBV9 and TRBJ2-1; D is possibly TRBD2 (5 bases). V gave up 0 bases and J gave up 5 bases, with 12 bases separating them. The CDR3 runs to 15 residues. Germline V gene lookup returns CDR1 SGDLS and CDR2 YYNGEE. The CDR3 here is CASSVGGILDNEQFF. The CDR3 bases are TGTGCCAGCAGCGTAGGAGGGATCTTGGACAATGAGCAGTTCTTC.

The CDR3 region has the DNA TGTGCCATCAGTAACCCGGGGGGTGGATGGGAGACCCAGTACTTC. It codes for CAISNPGGGWETQYF. The chain couples TRBV10-3 to TRBJ2-5; TRBD2 matches at 7 bases. After removal of 5 bases from V and 5 bases from J, the junction contained 11 bases not matched to a gene. Germline lookup yields CDR1 ENHRY and CDR2 SYGVKD. This CDR3 is 15 amino acids long.

This chain joins TRBV9 and TRBJ2-2, with a weak D call TRBD1 (6 bases). CDR1 SGDLS and CDR2 YYNGEE come from the germline V gene. The V and J ends lost 3 bases and 6 bases respectively, with 15 bases between them. This CDR3 has 15 amino acids. The CDR3: CASSAVGARAGELFF. The CDR3 bases are TGTGCCAGCAGCGCCGTGGGGGCTAGGGCCGGGGAGCTGTTTTTT. Based on the CDR3 plus reference TRBV9 and TRBJ2-2, the full variable domain is DSGVTQTPKHLITATGQRVTLRCSPRSGDLSVYWYQQSLDQGLQFLIQYYNGEERAKGNILERFSAQQFPDLHSELNLSSLELGDSALYFCASSAVGARAGELFFGEGSRLTVL.

V usage is TRBV20-1 and J usage is TRBJ2-5; the D is unclear. Germline CDR1 is DFQATT and CDR2 is SNEGSKA (reference sequence). The CDR3 runs to 11 residues. V gave up 1 base and J gave up 5 bases, with 5 bases separating them. CDR3 sequence (DNA): TGCAGTGCTAGAGTCGGGGAGACCCAGTACTTC. The encoded protein is CSARVGETQYF.

V gene TRBV15 combines with J gene TRBJ1-4; D gene uncertain. The CDR3 has 14 amino acids. Germline V gives CDR1 LNHNV, CDR2 YYDKDF (reference sequence). Deletions cut 2 bases from V and 5 bases from J, with 9 bases between. CDR3 sequence (DNA): TGTGCCACCAGCAGATCTCTCTTCAATGAAAAACTGTTTTTT. Translation gives CATSRSLFNEKLFF.

In the case of this clone: This specimen includes other DNA sequences encoding the same CDR3. The chain recombines TRBV13 with TRBJ2-5, with TRBD2 as a possible D gene (5 bases). This CDR3 has 14 amino acids. V was trimmed by 4 bases and J by 5 bases, leaving 14 bases between them. Germline V gene sequence: CDR1 PRHDT, CDR2 FYEKMQ (reference sequence). CDR3 protein: CASSSTSSGETQYF. In nucleotides, the CDR3 is TGTGCCAGCAGCTCTACTTCGTCGGGGGAGACCCAGTACTTC.

This clone was counted once. V gene TRBV9 combines with J gene TRBJ1-2, with 10 bases fitting TRBD1. After removal of 3 bases from V and 3 bases from J, the junction contained 8 bases not matched to a gene. Germline-derived CDR1 and CDR2 are SGDLS and YYNGEE. This CDR3 region has 16 residues. As DNA, the CDR3 is TGTGCCAGCAGCGCCGGGACAGGGGAAAGTCACTATGGCTACACCTTC. This sequence encodes CASSAGTGESHYGYTF. Full variable domain (rest looked up from reference TRBV9 and TRBJ1-2): DSGVTQTPKHLITATGQRVTLRCSPRSGDLSVYWYQQSLDQGLQFLIQYYNGEERAKGNILERFSAQQFPDLHSELNLSSLELGDSALYFCASSAGTGESHYGYTFGSGTRLTVV.

The chain employs TRBV7-2 and TRBJ2-1, with TRBD2 matching 9 bases. Germline V gene sequence: CDR1 SGHTA, CDR2 FQGNSA. The CDR3 length is 16 residues. V shed 1 base and J 5 bases; nucleotides not matched to a gene: 6. Here the CDR3 DNA reads TGTGCCAGCAGCTTAGAGGGACTAGCCACCAACAATGAGCAGTTCTTC. Protein product: CASSLEGLATNNEQFF.

This CDR3 reads CASSLAQGGTYGYTF. CDR3 in DNA: TGTGCCAGCTCACTTGCCCAAGGGGGAACATATGGCTACACCTTC. The chain recombines TRBV18 with TRBJ1-2; TRBD1 is a possible D gene (6 bases). The CDR3 spans 15 residues. Germline V gene lookup returns CDR1 KGHSH and CDR2 LQKENI. Trimming cost V 4 bases and J 5 bases, with 17 bases left between them.

V usage is TRBV28 and J usage is TRBJ1-4; D ambiguous. This CDR3 contains 11 residues. Germline CDR1 is MDHEN and CDR2 is SYDVKM. The V end was cut by 7 bases, the J end by 7 bases, with 7 bases between. This CDR3 reads CASTEGEKLFF. CDR3 nucleotides: TGTGCCAGCACCGAGGGTGAAAAACTGTTTTTT.

For the CDR3, the DNA is TGTGCCAGCAGCTTAGAGGGACAGCAGAACACTGAAGCTTTCTTT. Protein product: CASSLEGQQNTEAFF. V is TRBV7-2 and J is TRBJ1-1, with 7 nucleotides matching TRBD1. The CDR3 runs to 15 residues. With 1 base clipped from V and 1 base from J, the junction kept 3 bases outside the gene matches. In germline, CDR1 is SGHTA, CDR2 FQGNSA.

The chain combines TRBV25-1 with TRBJ1-2; D is perhaps TRBD1 (6 bases). The CDR3 loop spans 12 amino acids. Trimming shortened V by 6 bases and J by 7 bases, and 12 bases separated the two germline ends. The germline V gene encodes CDR1 MGHDK and CDR2 SYGVNS. The CDR3 bases are TGTGCCAGCAGGCCGGGGGGCGGTGGCTACACCTTC. Protein: CASRPGGGGYTF.

The V gene is TRBV27, the J gene TRBJ1-1; D gene ambiguous. Per germline, CDR1 MNHEY and CDR2 SMNVEV (reference sequence). The CDR3 length is 13 residues. The V gene lost 3 bases and the J gene lost 2 bases, with 7 bases spanning the gap. In DNA form, the CDR3 reads TGTGCCAGCAGTTTCTCCAGAAACACTGAAGCTTTCTTT. Translated: CASSFSRNTEAFF.

The V call is TRBV4-1, the J call TRBJ1-2; D is ambiguous. V was shortened by 7 bases and J by 2 bases, with 17 bases between the two germline ends. Germline V gene lookup returns CDR1 MGHRA and CDR2 YSYEKL. The CDR3 covers 15 residues. The CDR3 bases are TGCGCCAGCACCACCCTAGGCCTAACCAACTATGGCTACACCTTC. Translated, it gives CASTTLGLTNYGYTF.

The V gene is TRBV19, the J gene TRBJ1-5; TRBD1 matches 7 bases. CDR3 size: 14 residues. V was pared by 5 bases and J by 6 bases, with 7 bases of the junction left unmatched. Germline V gene data show CDR1 as LNHDA and CDR2 as SQIVND (reference sequence). CDR3 nucleotides: TGTGCCAGTAGTTCCCGACAGGGAGGTCAGCCCCAGCATTTT. Protein: CASSSRQGGQPQHF.